What follows are 30 T cell receptor beta chains derived from one specimen sequenced in a study of blood T cell repertoires in COVID-19. The method was immunoSEQ multiplex PCR; TCRdb's version includes in-frame clones alone and lacks a portion of them. Of 200,000 to 250,000 clones in the sample, over 60% were seen once. The specimen was peripheral blood. Receptor source: a woman in her 70s with acute or convalescent COVID-19.

The chain couples TRBV27 to TRBJ2-1, with TRBD2 matching over 10 bases. The germline gives CDR1 MNHEY, CDR2 SMNVEV (reference sequence). The CDR3 runs to 15 residues. With 7 bases clipped from V and 9 bases from J, the junction kept 12 bases outside the gene matches. For the CDR3, the DNA is TGTGCCAGCACCCAAGCGGGGGGGTTAAGAAGTGAGCAGTTCTTC. As protein: CASTQAGGLRSEQFF.

This clone has just one count. J is TRBJ2-5 and V is TRBV12-5; the D gene is possibly TRBD1 (6 bases). Germline assignment: CDR1 LGHNT and CDR2 FRNRAP. CDR3 size: 15 residues. V gave up 6 bases and J gave up 5 bases, with 19 bases separating them. The CDR3 nucleotides are TGTGCTAGTGGCAACGGACAGTCTGAAGGGGAGACCCAGTACTTC. This codes for CASGNGQSEGETQYF.

DNA of the CDR3: TGTGCCAGAAGCTTCGGACAGGGAGGAGTCGGCCAAGAGACCCAGTACTTC. Translation gives CARSFGQGGVGQETQYF. The V call is TRBV5-3, the J call TRBJ2-5, with 8 bases identical to TRBD1. TRBV5-3 is designated an ORF whose function remains uncertain. The CDR3 is 17 residues long. Unmatched junction bases numbered 10, after V lost 2 bases and J lost 1 base.

This clone has just one count. This chain uses TRBV3-1 (or the pseudogene TRBV3-2) with TRBJ1-1; D unclear. Per the germline V gene, CDR1 is LGHDT and CDR2 is YNNKEL (reference sequence). Between the trimmed V and J ends, which lost 0 bases and 5 bases, there was a span of 13 bases. CDR3 length equals 15 residues. CDR3 amino acids: CASSQDVLTGTEAFF. The CDR3 DNA follows: TGTGCCAGCAGCCAAGACGTCCTCACGGGGACTGAAGCTTTCTTT.

The V call is TRBV4-3, the J call TRBJ1-3, with D possibly being TRBD1 (5 bases). Per germline, CDR1 LGHNA and CDR2 YSLEER. Trimming removed 4 bases at V and 4 bases at J, with 17 bases between. This CDR3 has 16 residues. The CDR3: CASSLSIGAGGNTIYF. CDR3 DNA sequence: TGCGCCAGCAGCCTGTCAATAGGGGCAGGAGGAAACACCATATATTTT.

The chain is built from TRBV4-2 and TRBJ2-1; 7 nucleotides line up with TRBD2. The CDR3 totals 15 residues. Looked up from germline, CDR1 is LGHNA and CDR2 is YNFKEQ. J was trimmed by 9 bases and V by 1 base; bases with no gene match: 9. CDR3 sequence: CASSQGTAGSPEQFF. Here the CDR3 DNA reads TGTGCCAGCAGCCAAGGAACAGCGGGGTCGCCTGAGCAGTTCTTC.

The gene calls are TRBV29-1 and TRBJ1-2; TRBD1 matches at 7 bases. The V gene's germline CDR1 is SQVTM and CDR2 ANQGSEA. CDR3 length: 11 amino acids. Unmatched junction bases numbered 1, after V lost 6 bases and J lost 3 bases. The DNA of the CDR3 is TGCAGCGTGACAGGGTACTATGGCTACACCTTC. Residues: CSVTGYYGYTF.

In this sample, this clone turned up once. The chain joins TRBV3-1 (or the pseudogene TRBV3-2) to TRBJ1-1; weak D call: TRBD1 (5 bases). CDR1 LGHDT and CDR2 YNNKEL come from the germline V gene (reference sequence). The CDR3 is 14 residues long. V dropped 4 bases and J dropped 0 bases, with 9 bases sitting between them. The CDR3 sequence is CASSPTAMNTEAFF. CDR3 DNA: TGTGCCAGCAGCCCGACAGCTATGAACACTGAAGCTTTCTTT.

The rearrangement links TRBV9 to TRBJ2-1; no firm D call. The CDR3 is made up of 15 amino acids. The germline CDR1 and CDR2 sequences are SGDLS and YYNGEE. Trimming stripped 4 bases from V and 0 bases from J, with 11 bases between. The CDR3 here is CASSLESYSYNEQFF. The CDR3 nucleotides read TGTGCCAGCAGCCTAGAGTCCTACTCCTACAATGAGCAGTTCTTC.

V usage is TRBV29-1 and J usage is TRBJ1-4; 7 bases fit TRBD1. The ends lost 1 base at V and 8 bases at J; junction bases unmatched: 16. CDR3 size: 17 residues. The V gene's germline CDR1 is SQVTM and CDR2 ANQGSEA. CDR3 protein: CSVEAKMAAGGSEKLFF. CDR3 DNA: TGCAGCGTTGAAGCCAAGATGGCAGCAGGGGGGAGCGAAAAACTGTTTTTT.

The chain has TRBV7-2 and TRBJ1-4; D perhaps matches TRBD1 (5 bases). The CDR3 totals 14 residues. Trimming removed 5 bases from V and 8 bases from J, with 15 bases in between. The germline gives CDR1 SGHTA, CDR2 FQGNSA. CDR3 in amino acids: CASSKGPTREKLFF. CDR3 sequence (DNA): TGTGCCAGCAGCAAGGGACCGACTAGAGAAAAACTGTTTTTT.

The J gene is TRBJ2-2, the V gene TRBV6-2 or TRBV6-3, with TRBD2 identical over 9 bases. This CDR3 is 15 amino acids long. In germline, CDR1 is MNHEY, CDR2 SVGEGT. J was trimmed by 8 bases and V by 0 bases; bases with no gene match: 4. CDR3 sequence reads: CASSYSGLAGGELFF. CDR3 bases: TGTGCCAGCAGTTACTCTGGCCTAGCGGGAGGGGAGCTGTTTTTT.

The CDR3 sequence is CASSYLQGGETQYF. The CDR3 nucleotides read TGTGCCAGCAGTTACCTACAGGGTGGAGAGACCCAGTACTTC. The rearrangement uses TRBV6-2 or TRBV6-3 and TRBJ2-5, with D tentatively TRBD1 (6 bases). V lost 2 bases, J lost 4 bases, and 11 bases lay in between. Looked up from germline, CDR1 is MNHEY and CDR2 is SVGEGT. The CDR3 consists of 14 residues.

The chain recombines TRBV4-3 with TRBJ1-3, with TRBD1 identical over 7 bases. This CDR3 contains 17 residues. Per germline, CDR1 LGHNA and CDR2 YSLEER. After removal of 4 bases from V and 3 bases from J, the junction contained 12 bases not matched to a gene. DNA for the CDR3: TGCGCCAGCAGCCCTGGAGGGGACAGCGGGGGTGGAAACACCATATATTTT. It is translated as CASSPGGDSGGGNTIYF.

This sequence joins TRBV6-4 and TRBJ2-4; TRBD2 is a possible D gene (6 bases). CDR1 and CDR2 from the germline V gene are MRHNA and SNTAGT. With 3 bases removed from V and 0 bases from J, the gap between germline ends came to 9 bases. There are 15 residues in the CDR3. Here the CDR3 DNA reads TGTGCCAGCAGTGAAGGAGGGGCAGCCAAAAACATTCAGTACTTC. It encodes CASSEGGAAKNIQYF.

This clone was recorded only once. J is TRBJ1-4 and V is TRBV7-6; D is uncertain. V was pared by 2 bases and J by 0 bases, with 10 bases between. Germline loops: CDR1 SGHVS, CDR2 FNYEAQ. This CDR3 has 16 residues. In DNA form, the CDR3 reads TGTGCCAGCAGCTTATTCGGCGGCGCAACTAATGAAAAACTGTTTTTT. Its translation is CASSLFGGATNEKLFF.

The chain links TRBV24-1 to TRBJ1-5; D is possibly TRBD1 (5 bases). There are 17 residues in the CDR3. Looked up from germline, CDR1 is KGHDR and CDR2 is SFDVKD. Trimming pared 2 bases from V and 11 bases from J, leaving 24 bases between. CDR3: CATSDSSRAGSPVAQHF. The CDR3 nucleotides are TGTGCCACCAGTGATTCTAGTCGAGCAGGGTCTCCGGTGGCCCAGCATTTT.

This sequence joins TRBV5-6 and TRBJ1-4; possibly TRBD1 for D (6 bases). Per germline, CDR1 SGHDT and CDR2 YYEEEE. The V end lost 7 bases, the J end lost 6 bases, and 16 bases lay between the germline ends. The CDR3 has 14 residues. The CDR3 region has the DNA TGTGCCAGCGGTACACAGGGTTCGGATGAAAAACTGTTTTTT. It codes for CASGTQGSDEKLFF.

The table lists this clone with a count of one. The chain recombines TRBV3-1 (or the pseudogene TRBV3-2) with TRBJ1-1; D is unresolved. Trimming left V 3 bases short and J 1 base short, with 15 bases between. Germline lookup yields CDR1 LGHDT and CDR2 YNNKEL (reference sequence). The CDR3 is made up of 16 amino acids. The CDR3 DNA reads TGTGCCAGCAGCCACGAAGGGCCCGCGGGGAACACTGAAGCTTTCTTT. Protein sequence: CASSHEGPAGNTEAFF.

The chain combines TRBV19 with TRBJ2-5; a weak D match, TRBD1 (6 bases). Trimming took off 5 bases at V and 4 bases at J, with 20 bases between the two ends. Germline values: CDR1 LNHDA, CDR2 SQIVND (reference sequence). The CDR3 length is 16 residues. The CDR3 bases are TGTGCCAGTAGTGGGAAACAGGGAACGGTTGGAGAGACCCAGTACTTC. Its translation: CASSGKQGTVGETQYF.

The V call is TRBV10-2, the J call TRBJ1-5, with D uncertain. Germline CDR1 is WSHSY and CDR2 is SAAADI. V was pared by 10 bases and J by 6 bases, with 13 bases between. The CDR3 length is 12 residues. This chain's CDR3 is CATGRESQPQHF. The CDR3 DNA follows: TGCGCCACCGGGAGGGAGAGTCAGCCCCAGCATTTT.

The chain employs TRBV29-1 and TRBJ1-5; possible D gene TRBD1, 6 bases. CDR3 size: 13 residues. The germline V gene encodes CDR1 SQVTM and CDR2 ANQGSEA. Trimming removed 5 bases from V and 2 bases from J, with 10 bases in between. The CDR3 nucleotides are TGCAGCGTTCGGGCAGGGGGCAATCAGCCCCAGCATTTT. Its protein is CSVRAGGNQPQHF.

The V call is TRBV5-1, the J call TRBJ2-3; D is unclear. V shed 1 base and J shed 4 bases, with 10 bases lying between them. CDR3 size: 14 residues. Germline V gene sequence: CDR1 SGHRS, CDR2 YFSETQ. Written as DNA, the CDR3 is TGCGCCAGCAGCTTGTACGAGCCTCCAGATACGCAGTATTTT. This codes for CASSLYEPPDTQYF.

V usage is TRBV6-2 or TRBV6-3 and J usage is TRBJ2-6; no clear D. Between the trimmed V and J ends, which lost 0 bases and 0 bases, there was a span of 6 bases. The CDR3 has 16 amino acids. The germline V gene encodes CDR1 MNHEY and CDR2 SVGEGT. The CDR3 region is CASSYSRNSGANVLTF. As DNA, the CDR3 is TGTGCCAGCAGTTACTCGAGGAACTCTGGGGCCAACGTCCTGACTTTC.

The chain is built from TRBV7-2 and TRBJ2-7; maybe TRBD1 (5 bases). CDR1 and CDR2 from the germline V gene are SGHTA and FQGNSA. The CDR3 extends over 14 amino acids. The V end was cut by 1 base, the J end by 3 bases, with 10 bases between. The CDR3 reads CASSLGQPLYEQYF. CDR3 DNA sequence: TGTGCCAGCAGCTTAGGACAGCCCCTCTACGAGCAGTACTTC.

V and J are TRBV6-6 and TRBJ2-5; D unresolved. Trimming took off 0 bases at V and 7 bases at J, with 12 bases between the two ends. The CDR3 totals 14 residues. The germline V gene has CDR1 MNHNY and CDR2 SVGAGI (reference sequence). The CDR3 here is CASSYSSQMPTQYF. CDR3 DNA: TGTGCCAGCAGTTACTCTTCTCAGATGCCGACCCAGTACTTC.

This clone appeared many times. V usage is TRBV11-2 and J usage is TRBJ2-7; 10 bases fit TRBD1. Trimming removed 5 bases from V and 4 bases from J; junction bases left unmatched: 8. The CDR3 is 15 amino acids. CDR1 SGHAT and CDR2 FQNNGV come from the germline V gene. The CDR3, as DNA: TGTGCCAGCAGCAAGGGGACAGGGGCCTGGTACGAGCAGTACTTC. This codes for CASSKGTGAWYEQYF.

The chain is built from TRBV5-1 and TRBJ2-3; 11 bases align to TRBD2. CDR3 size: 18 residues. Germline V gene sequence: CDR1 SGHRS, CDR2 YFSETQ. J was trimmed by 1 base and V by 2 bases; bases with no gene match: 9. This chain's CDR3 is CASSLGLAGGRGTDTQYF. The CDR3 DNA follows: TGCGCCAGCAGCTTAGGCTTAGCGGGGGGGCGTGGCACAGATACGCAGTATTTT.

The chain has TRBV7-9 and TRBJ2-7, with D perhaps matching TRBD2 (7 bases). This CDR3 is built from 14 residues. The V end lost 4 bases, the J end lost 7 bases, and 17 bases lay between the germline ends. Germline CDR1 SEHNR, CDR2 FQNEAQ (reference sequence). CDR3 nucleotide sequence: TGTGCCAGCAGCTCGCTCGGGGGGCCCAGGGAGCAGTACTTC. This gives the protein CASSSLGGPREQYF. The full variable domain, with the rest looked up from reference TRBV7-9 and TRBJ2-7, is DTGVSQNPRHKITKRGQNVTFRCDPISEHNRLYWYRQTLGQGPEFLTYFQNEAQLEKSRLLSDRFSAERPKGSFSTLEIQRTEQGDSAMYLCASSSLGGPREQYFGPGTRLTVT.

This chain uses TRBV5-1 with TRBJ2-2; D ambiguous. CDR1 and CDR2 from the germline V gene are SGHRS and YFSETQ. There are 17 residues in the CDR3. Trimming removed 0 bases from V and 7 bases from J, with 19 bases in between. The CDR3 protein is CASSLERVGVHGGELFF. The CDR3 nucleotides are TGCGCCAGCAGCTTGGAACGGGTTGGCGTGCACGGCGGGGAGCTGTTTTTT.